This T cell receptor (beta chain) was documented in a study of cytotoxic CD8 clonotypes in ibrutinib-treated CLL. About the research overall: Responses comprised about 25 partial and 2 complete; at median about 68 months, roughly 15 remained remitted and around twelve progressed.

Germline CDR1 SEHNR, CDR2 FQNEAQ (reference sequence). CDR3 length: 19 residues. J lost 1 base, V lost 5 bases, and 13 bases had no gene match. Findings and limits, study-wide: Clonality was elevated at ibrutinib response and had returned toward baseline at progression.

Only one count was recorded for this clone. Its matching antigen is unknown. Assay: immunoSEQ multiplex PCR; the TCRdb copy retains only in-frame clones and omits some. This table has approximately 120,000 clones, roughly 84% appearing once. TCR beta libraries used approximately 1.8 micrograms of genomic DNA from cryopreserved PBMCs. This specimen was PBMCs, taken after 24 months of ibrutinib treatment. The source of this sequence is a human donor with chronic lymphocytic leukemia. This chain joins TRBV7-9 and TRBJ2-2, with TRBD1 matching 10 bases. The CDR3 spells CASSDSGTGDLKNTGELFF. CDR3 DNA sequence: TGTGCCAGCAGCGATTCCGGGACAGGGGATTTAAAGAACACCGGGGAGCTGTTTTTT. Based on the CDR3 plus reference TRBV7-9 and TRBJ2-2, the full variable domain is DTGVSQNPRHKITKRGQNVTFRCDPISEHNRLYWYRQTLGQGPEFLTYFQNEAQLEKSRLLSDRFSAERPKGSFSTLEIQRTEQGDSAMYLCASSDSGTGDLKNTGELFFGEGSRLTVL.